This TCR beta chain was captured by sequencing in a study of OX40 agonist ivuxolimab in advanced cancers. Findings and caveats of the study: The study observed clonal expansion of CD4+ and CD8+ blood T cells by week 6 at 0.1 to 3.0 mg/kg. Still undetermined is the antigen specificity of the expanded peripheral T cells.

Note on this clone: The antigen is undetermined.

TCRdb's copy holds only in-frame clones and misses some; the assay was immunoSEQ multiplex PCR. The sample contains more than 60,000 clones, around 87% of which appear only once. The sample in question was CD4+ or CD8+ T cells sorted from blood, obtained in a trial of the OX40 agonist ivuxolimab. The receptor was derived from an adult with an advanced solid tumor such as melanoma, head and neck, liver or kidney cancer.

The CDR3 is CASSKGQGNSPLHF. CDR3 DNA: TGTGCCAGCAGCAAGGGACAGGGGAATTCACCCCTCCACTTT. The V and J genes are TRBV11-2 and TRBJ1-6; 10 bases are a match to TRBD1. V shed 5 bases and J 7 bases; nucleotides not matched to a gene: 2. This CDR3 is 14 amino acids long. Per germline, CDR1 SGHAT and CDR2 FQNNGV.